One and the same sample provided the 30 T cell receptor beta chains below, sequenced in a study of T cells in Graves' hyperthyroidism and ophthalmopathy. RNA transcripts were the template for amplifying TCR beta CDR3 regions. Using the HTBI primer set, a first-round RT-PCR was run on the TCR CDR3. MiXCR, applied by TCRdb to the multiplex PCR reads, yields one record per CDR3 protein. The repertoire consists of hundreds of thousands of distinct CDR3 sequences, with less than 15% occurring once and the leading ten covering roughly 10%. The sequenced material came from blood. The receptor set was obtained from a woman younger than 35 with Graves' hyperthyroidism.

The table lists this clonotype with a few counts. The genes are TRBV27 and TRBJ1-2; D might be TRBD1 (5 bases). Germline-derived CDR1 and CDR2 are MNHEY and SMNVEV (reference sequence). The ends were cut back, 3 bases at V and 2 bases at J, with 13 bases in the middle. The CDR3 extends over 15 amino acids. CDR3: CASSFEPGGNYGYTF. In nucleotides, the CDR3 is TGTGCCAGCAGTTTTGAGCCCGGGGGGAACTATGGCTACACCTTC.

CDR3 nucleotide sequence: TGCAGTGCTAAACGGACTAGCGGAACCACCTACAATGAGCAGTTCTTC. Its protein is CSAKRTSGTTYNEQFF. The J gene is TRBJ2-1, the V gene TRBV20-1, with 10 bases lining up with TRBD2. V trimming: 4 bases; J trimming: 2 bases; junction bases outside the gene matches: 8. The CDR3 covers 16 residues. In germline, CDR1 is DFQATT, CDR2 SNEGSKA (reference sequence).

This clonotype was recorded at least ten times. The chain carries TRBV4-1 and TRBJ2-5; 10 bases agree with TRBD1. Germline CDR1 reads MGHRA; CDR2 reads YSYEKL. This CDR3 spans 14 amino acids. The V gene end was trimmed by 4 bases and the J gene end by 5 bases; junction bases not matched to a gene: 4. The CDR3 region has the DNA TGCGCCAGCAGCCGAGGACAGGGGGAGGAGACCCAGTACTTC. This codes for CASSRGQGEETQYF.

The CDR3 region is CASSILAEYNEQFF. CDR3 coding DNA: TGTGCCAGTAGTATACTAGCGGAGTACAATGAGCAGTTCTTC. The rearrangement joins TRBV19 to TRBJ2-1; TRBD2 matches at 7 bases. The junction had 2 bases not matched to a gene; V was cut back by 2 bases and J by 4 bases. Germline-derived CDR1 and CDR2 are LNHDA and SQIVND (reference sequence). The CDR3 runs 14 residues.

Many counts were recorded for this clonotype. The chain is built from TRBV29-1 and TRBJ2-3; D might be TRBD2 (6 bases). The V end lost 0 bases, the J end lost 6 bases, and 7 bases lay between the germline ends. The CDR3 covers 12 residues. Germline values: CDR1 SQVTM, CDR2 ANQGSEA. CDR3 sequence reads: CSVEDTSDTQYF. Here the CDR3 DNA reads TGCAGCGTTGAAGATACTAGCGATACGCAGTATTTT.

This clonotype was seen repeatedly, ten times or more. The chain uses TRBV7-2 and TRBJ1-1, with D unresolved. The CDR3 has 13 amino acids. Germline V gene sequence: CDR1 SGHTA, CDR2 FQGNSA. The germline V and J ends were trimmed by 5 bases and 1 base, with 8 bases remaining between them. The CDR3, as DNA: TGTGCCAGCAGCGTCCAGAGGAACACTGAAGCTTTCTTT. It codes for CASSVQRNTEAFF.

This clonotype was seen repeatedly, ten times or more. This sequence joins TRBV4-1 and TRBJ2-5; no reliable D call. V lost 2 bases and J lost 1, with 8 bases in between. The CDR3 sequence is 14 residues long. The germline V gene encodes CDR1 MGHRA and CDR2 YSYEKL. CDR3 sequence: CASSQLGSQETQYF. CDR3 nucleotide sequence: TGCGCCAGCAGCCAACTAGGGTCCCAAGAGACCCAGTACTTC.

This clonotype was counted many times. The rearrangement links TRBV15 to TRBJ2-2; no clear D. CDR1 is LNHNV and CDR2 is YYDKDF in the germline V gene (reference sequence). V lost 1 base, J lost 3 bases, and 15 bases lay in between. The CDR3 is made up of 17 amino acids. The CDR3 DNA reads TGTGCCACCAGCAGAGGCTTACGGACCGAGTACACCGGGGAGCTGTTTTTT. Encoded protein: CATSRGLRTEYTGELFF.

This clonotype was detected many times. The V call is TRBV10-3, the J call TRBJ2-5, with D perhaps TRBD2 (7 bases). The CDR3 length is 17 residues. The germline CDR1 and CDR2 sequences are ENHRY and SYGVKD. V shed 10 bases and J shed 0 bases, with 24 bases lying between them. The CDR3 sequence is CATSSSGGASYQETQYF. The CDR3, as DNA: TGTGCCACGAGCTCGTCTGGGGGGGCGTCGTACCAAGAGACCCAGTACTTC.

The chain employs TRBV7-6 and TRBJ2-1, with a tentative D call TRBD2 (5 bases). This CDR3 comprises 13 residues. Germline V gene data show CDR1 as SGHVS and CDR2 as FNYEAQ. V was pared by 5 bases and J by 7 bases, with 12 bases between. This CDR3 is CASSPGLENEQFF. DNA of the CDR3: TGTGCCAGCAGCCCCGGACTGGAAAATGAGCAGTTCTTC.

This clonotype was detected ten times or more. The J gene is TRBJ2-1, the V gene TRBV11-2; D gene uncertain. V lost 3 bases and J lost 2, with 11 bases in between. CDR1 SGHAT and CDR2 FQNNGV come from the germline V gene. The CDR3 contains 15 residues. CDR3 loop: CASSLGYGPYNEQFF. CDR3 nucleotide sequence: TGTGCCAGCAGCTTGGGGTACGGGCCCTACAATGAGCAGTTCTTC.

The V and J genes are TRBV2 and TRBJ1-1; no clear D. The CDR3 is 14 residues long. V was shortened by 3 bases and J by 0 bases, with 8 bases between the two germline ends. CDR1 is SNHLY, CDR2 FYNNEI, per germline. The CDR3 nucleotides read TGTGCCAGCAGTGATCAACCCATGAACACTGAAGCTTTCTTT. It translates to CASSDQPMNTEAFF.

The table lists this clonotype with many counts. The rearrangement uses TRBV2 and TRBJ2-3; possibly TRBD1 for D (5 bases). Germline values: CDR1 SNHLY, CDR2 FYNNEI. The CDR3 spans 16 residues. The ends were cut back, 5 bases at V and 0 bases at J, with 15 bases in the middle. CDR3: CASSPRGGLSTDTQYF. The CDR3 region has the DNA TGTGCCAGCAGTCCTAGGGGCGGTCTCAGCACAGATACGCAGTATTTT. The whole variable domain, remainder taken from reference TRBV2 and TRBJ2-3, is EPEVTQTPSHQVTQMGQEVILRCVPISNHLYFYWYRQILGQKVEFLVSFYNNEISEKSEIFDDQFSVERPDGSNFTLKIRSTKLEDSAMYFCASSPRGGLSTDTQYFGPGTRLTVL.

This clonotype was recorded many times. In DNA, the CDR3 is TGTGCCAGCAAGGTGGACAGGGTGGATCAGCCCCAGCATTTT. It is translated as CASKVDRVDQPQHF. The V and J genes are TRBV2 and TRBJ1-5, with 8 bases that match TRBD1. This CDR3 has 14 residues. J was trimmed by 5 bases and V by 7 bases; bases with no gene match: 7. Germline values: CDR1 SNHLY, CDR2 FYNNEI.

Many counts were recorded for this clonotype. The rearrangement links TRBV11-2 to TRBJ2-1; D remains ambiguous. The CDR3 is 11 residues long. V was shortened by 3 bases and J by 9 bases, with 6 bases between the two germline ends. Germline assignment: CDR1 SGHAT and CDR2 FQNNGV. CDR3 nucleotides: TGTGCCAGCAGCTTCGGAGTTGAGCAGTTCTTC. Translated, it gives CASSFGVEQFF.

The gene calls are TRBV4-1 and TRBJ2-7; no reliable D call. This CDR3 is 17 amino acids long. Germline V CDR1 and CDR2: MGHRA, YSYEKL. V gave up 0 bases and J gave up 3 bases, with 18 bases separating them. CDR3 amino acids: CASSQDLFGIGNYEQYF. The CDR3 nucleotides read TGCGCCAGCAGCCAAGACCTCTTTGGGATAGGGAACTACGAGCAGTACTTC.

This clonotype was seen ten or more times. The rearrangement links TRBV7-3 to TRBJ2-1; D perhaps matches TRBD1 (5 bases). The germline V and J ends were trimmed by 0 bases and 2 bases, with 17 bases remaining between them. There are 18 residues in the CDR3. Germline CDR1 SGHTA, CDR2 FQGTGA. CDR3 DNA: TGTGCCAGCAGCTTAACGCCGTCGTCGACAGTCACCTACAATGAGCAGTTCTTC. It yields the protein CASSLTPSSTVTYNEQFF.

CDR3 amino acids: CASSFIPGGQSSTGELFF. CDR3 coding DNA: TGCGCCAGCAGCTTTATACCAGGGGGACAGAGTAGCACCGGGGAGCTGTTTTTT. The V call is TRBV5-1, the J call TRBJ2-2, with 7 bases lining up with TRBD1. With V trimmed by 2 bases and J by 4 bases, 14 bases remained unmatched. The germline gives CDR1 SGHRS, CDR2 YFSETQ. This CDR3 spans 18 amino acids.

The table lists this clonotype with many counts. CDR3 sequence (DNA): TGTGCCAGCAGTCCAGGGGCATACCGCGGCTACACCTTC. Translation: CASSPGAYRGYTF. The chain joins TRBV6-1 to TRBJ1-2, with D perhaps matching TRBD1 (6 bases). Trimming removed 5 bases at V and 8 bases at J, with 15 bases between. CDR1 is MNHNS and CDR2 is SASEGT in the germline V gene. The CDR3 runs 13 residues.

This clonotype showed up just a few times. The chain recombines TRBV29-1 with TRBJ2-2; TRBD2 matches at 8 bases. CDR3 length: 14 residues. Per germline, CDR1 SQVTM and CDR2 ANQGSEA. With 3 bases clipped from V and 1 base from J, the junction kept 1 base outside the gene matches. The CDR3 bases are TGCAGCGTTGAGGGACTAGGGAACACCGGGGAGCTGTTTTTT. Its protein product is CSVEGLGNTGELFF.

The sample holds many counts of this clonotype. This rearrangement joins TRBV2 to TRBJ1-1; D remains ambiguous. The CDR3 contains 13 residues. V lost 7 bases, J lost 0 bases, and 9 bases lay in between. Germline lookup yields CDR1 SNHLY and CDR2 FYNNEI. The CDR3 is CASTLGMNTEAFF. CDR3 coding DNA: TGTGCCAGCACATTGGGGATGAACACTGAAGCTTTCTTT.

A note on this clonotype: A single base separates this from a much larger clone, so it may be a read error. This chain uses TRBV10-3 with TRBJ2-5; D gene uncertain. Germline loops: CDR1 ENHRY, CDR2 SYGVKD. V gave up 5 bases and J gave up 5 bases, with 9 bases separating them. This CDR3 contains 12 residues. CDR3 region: CAISPSSETQYF. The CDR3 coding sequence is TGTGCCATCAGTCCGAGCTCCGAGACCCAGTACTTC.

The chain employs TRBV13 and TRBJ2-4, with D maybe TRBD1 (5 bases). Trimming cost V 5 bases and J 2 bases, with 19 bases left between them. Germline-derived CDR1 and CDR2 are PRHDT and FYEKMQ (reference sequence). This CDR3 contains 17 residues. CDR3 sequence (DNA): TGTGCCAGCAGCGCCCGTTCCCAGGGCGTAACCAAAAACATTCAGTACTTC. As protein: CASSARSQGVTKNIQYF.

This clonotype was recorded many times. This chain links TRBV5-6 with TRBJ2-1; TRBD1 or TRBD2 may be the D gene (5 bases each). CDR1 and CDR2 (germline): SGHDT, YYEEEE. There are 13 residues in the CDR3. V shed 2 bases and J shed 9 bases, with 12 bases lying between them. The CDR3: CASSLLWGTEQFF. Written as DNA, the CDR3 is TGTGCCAGCAGCTTACTTTGGGGGACTGAGCAGTTCTTC.

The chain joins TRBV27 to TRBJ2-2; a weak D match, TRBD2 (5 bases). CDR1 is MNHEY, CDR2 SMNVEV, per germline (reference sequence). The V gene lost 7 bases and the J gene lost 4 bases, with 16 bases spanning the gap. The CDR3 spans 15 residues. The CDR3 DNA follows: TGTGCCAGCATTGGGCGGAGGAGGCTCACCGGGGAGCTGTTTTTT. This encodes CASIGRRRLTGELFF.

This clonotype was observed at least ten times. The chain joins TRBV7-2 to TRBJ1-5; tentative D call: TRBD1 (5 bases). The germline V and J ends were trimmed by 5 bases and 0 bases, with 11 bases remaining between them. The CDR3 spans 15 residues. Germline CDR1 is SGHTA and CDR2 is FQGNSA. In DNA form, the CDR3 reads TGTGCCAGCAGCGGGGACGGTCTTAGCAATCAGCCCCAGCATTTT. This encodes CASSGDGLSNQPQHF.

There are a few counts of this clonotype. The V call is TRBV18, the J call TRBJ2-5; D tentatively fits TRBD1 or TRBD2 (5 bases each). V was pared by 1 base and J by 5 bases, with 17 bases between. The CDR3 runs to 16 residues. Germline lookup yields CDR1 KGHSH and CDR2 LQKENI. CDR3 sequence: CASSPLRTAEGETQYF. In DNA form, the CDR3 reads TGTGCCAGCTCACCACTTCGGACGGCCGAGGGGGAGACCCAGTACTTC.

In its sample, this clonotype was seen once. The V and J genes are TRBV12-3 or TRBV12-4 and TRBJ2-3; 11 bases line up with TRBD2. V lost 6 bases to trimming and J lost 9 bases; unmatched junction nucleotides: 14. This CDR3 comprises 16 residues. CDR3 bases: TGTGCCAGCAGACATAGCCCGGGACTAGCGGCCGGGACGCAGTATTTT. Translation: CASRHSPGLAAGTQYF.

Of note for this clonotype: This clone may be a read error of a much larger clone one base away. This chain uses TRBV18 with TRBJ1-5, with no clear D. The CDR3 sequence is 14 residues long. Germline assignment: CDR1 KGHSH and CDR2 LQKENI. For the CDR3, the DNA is TGTGCCAGCCCACCATCTCAGGAGATCAGCCCCCAGCATTTT. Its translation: CASPPSQEISPQHF.

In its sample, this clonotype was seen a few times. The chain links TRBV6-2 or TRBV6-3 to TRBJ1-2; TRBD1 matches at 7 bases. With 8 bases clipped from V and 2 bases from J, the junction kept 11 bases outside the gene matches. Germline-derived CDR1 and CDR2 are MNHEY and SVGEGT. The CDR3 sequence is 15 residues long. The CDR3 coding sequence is TGTGCCAGCGTTTTTTTTCCGGGACAGAACTATGGCTACACCTTC. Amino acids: CASVFFPGQNYGYTF.